The 8 T cell receptor beta chains below come from one sample, sequenced in a study of spatial heterogeneity in lung cancer. General study points: Tumor mutation count correlated with how many alpha and beta TCRs expanded intratumorally.

TCRdb reanalysed the 5' RACE reads using MiXCR and keeps one entry per CDR3 protein. The repertoire holds some 97,000 distinct CDR3 sequences, with 4.4% as singletons. The antigens for these receptors are not known. Time point noted: sample taken at primary tumor resection. This material consisted of lung tumor tissue, taken at surgery. All receptors come from a male donor with early-stage non-small cell lung cancer.

This clonotype was counted ten times or more. Here the CDR3 reads CASSQQGSNNSPLHF. The CDR3 region has the DNA TGTGCCAGCAGTCAACAGGGCTCAAATAATTCACCCCTCCACTTT. The J gene is TRBJ1-6, the V gene TRBV6-5, with D possibly matching TRBD1 (6 bases). Trimming took 5 bases from V and 5 from J, leaving 13 bases between them. This CDR3 contains 15 residues. Germline V gene data show CDR1 as MNHEY and CDR2 as SVGAGI.

This clonotype was seen ten or more times. The V call is TRBV5-1, the J call TRBJ1-2; D unclear. From germline, CDR1 is SGHRS and CDR2 YFSETQ. The V and J ends lost 0 bases and 0 bases respectively, with 9 bases between them. The length of the CDR3 is 15 residues. CDR3 sequence (DNA): TGCGCCAGCAGCTTGGACTTTGGAGCTAACTATGGCTACACCTTC. It encodes CASSLDFGANYGYTF.

There are many counts of this clonotype. V usage is TRBV6-5 and J usage is TRBJ2-2; TRBD1 matches 7 bases. V lost 7 bases and J lost 4; bases outside the gene matches: 9. Germline CDR1 is MNHEY and CDR2 is SVGAGI. This CDR3 region has 15 residues. The DNA for the CDR3 is TGTGCCAGCAATCCCGACAGGGCGAGCACCGGGGAGCTGTTTTTT. It specifies CASNPDRASTGELFF.

This clonotype was detected ten times or more. The rearrangement links TRBV21-1 to TRBJ1-1; the table's D call TRBD1 went unverified against the DNA. TRBV21-1 is marked as a pseudogene. CDR3 size: 14 residues. CDR3 sequence (DNA): TGTGCCAGCAGCACCCGGACAGCTAACACTGAAGCTTTCTTT. Translated, it gives CASSTRTANTEAFF.

Many counts were recorded for this clonotype. The chain employs TRBV12-3 or TRBV12-4 and TRBJ2-3; 7 bases match TRBD1. V gave up 6 bases and J gave up 0 bases; unmatched junction bases: 3. The CDR3 consists of 14 residues. The CDR3: CASRGDSSTDTQYF. The CDR3, as DNA: TGTGCCAGCAGGGGGGACAGCAGCACAGATACGCAGTATTTT.

This clonotype was detected ten times or more. V is TRBV7-2 and J is TRBJ2-1; D unresolved. The V and J ends lost 0 bases and 6 bases respectively, with 6 bases between them. This CDR3 spans 13 amino acids. Germline V lookup: CDR1 SGHTA, CDR2 FQGNSA. CDR3 DNA: TGTGCCAGCAGCTTAGCGGTGGCCAATGAGCAGTTCTTC. Translation gives CASSLAVANEQFF. Variable domain in full (rest from reference TRBV7-2 and TRBJ2-1): GAGVSQSPSNKVTEKGKDVELRCDPISGHTALYWYRQSLGQGLEFLIYFQGNSAPDKSGLPSDRFSAERTGGSVSTLTIQRTQQEDSAVYLCASSLAVANEQFFGPGTRLTVL.

This clonotype was picked up many times. The V call is TRBV27, the J call TRBJ2-1, with no clear D. Germline CDR1 reads MNHEY; CDR2 reads SMNVEV (reference sequence). V was trimmed by 6 bases and J by 0 bases, leaving 15 bases between them. This CDR3 contains 16 residues. CDR3 sequence: CASSTLPVLSYNEQFF. The CDR3 nucleotides read TGTGCCAGCAGCACCCTACCAGTCCTCTCCTACAATGAGCAGTTCTTC.

Many counts were recorded for this clonotype. This chain links TRBV2 with TRBJ2-5; a weak D match, TRBD2 (6 bases). The germline V and J ends were trimmed by 4 bases and 12 bases, with 12 bases remaining between them. This CDR3 contains 11 residues. Per the germline V gene, CDR1 is SNHLY and CDR2 is FYNNEI. For the CDR3, the DNA is TGTGCCAGCAGTGGGGGGGAAGTCAAGTACTTC. It translates to CASSGGEVKYF.